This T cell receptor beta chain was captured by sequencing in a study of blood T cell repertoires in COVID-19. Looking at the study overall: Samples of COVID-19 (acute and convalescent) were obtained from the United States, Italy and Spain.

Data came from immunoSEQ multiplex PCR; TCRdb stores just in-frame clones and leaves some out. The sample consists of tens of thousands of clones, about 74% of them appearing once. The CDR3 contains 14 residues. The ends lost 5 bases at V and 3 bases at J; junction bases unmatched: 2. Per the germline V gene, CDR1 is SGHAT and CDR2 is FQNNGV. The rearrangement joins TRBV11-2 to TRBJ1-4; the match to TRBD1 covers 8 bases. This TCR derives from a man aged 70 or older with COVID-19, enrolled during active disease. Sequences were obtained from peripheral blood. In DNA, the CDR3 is TGTGCCAGCAGCCGGGACAGGTCTAATGAAAAACTGTTTTTT. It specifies CASSRDRSNEKLFF. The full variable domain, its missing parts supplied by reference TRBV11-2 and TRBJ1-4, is EAGVAQSPRYKIIEKRQSVAFWCNPISGHATLYWYQQILGQGPKLLIQFQNNGVVDDSQLPKDRFSAERLKGVDSTLKIQPAKLEDSAVYLCASSRDRSNEKLFFGSGTQLSVL.